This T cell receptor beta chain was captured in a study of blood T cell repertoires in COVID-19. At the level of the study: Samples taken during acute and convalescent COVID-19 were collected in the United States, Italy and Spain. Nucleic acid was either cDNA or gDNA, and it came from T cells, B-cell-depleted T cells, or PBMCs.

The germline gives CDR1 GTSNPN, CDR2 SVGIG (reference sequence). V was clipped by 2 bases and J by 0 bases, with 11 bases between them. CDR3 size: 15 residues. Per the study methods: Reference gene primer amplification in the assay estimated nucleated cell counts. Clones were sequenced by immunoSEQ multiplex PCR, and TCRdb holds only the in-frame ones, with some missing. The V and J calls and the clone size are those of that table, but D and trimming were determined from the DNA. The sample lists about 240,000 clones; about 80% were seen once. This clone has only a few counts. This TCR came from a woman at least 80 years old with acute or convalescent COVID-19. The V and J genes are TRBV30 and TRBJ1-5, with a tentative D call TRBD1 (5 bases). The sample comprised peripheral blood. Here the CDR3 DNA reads TGTGCCTGGAGTCCTCGGACAACTAGCAATCAGCCCCAGCATTTT. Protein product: CAWSPRTTSNQPQHF.